Below are 5 T cell receptor beta chains sequenced from a single sample in a study of blood T cells in healthy people across ages. Together with a sample-barcoded 5' primer, a J-beta primer mix was included in a second PCR lasting about 7 to 12 cycles. Each CDR3 protein gets one entry after TCRdb re-called the 5' RACE reads with MiXCR. The table has about 1.5 million distinct CDR3 sequences, roughly 40% seen once. Sequencing was performed on blood. The receptor set was obtained from a young woman in good health.

V usage is TRBV12-3 or TRBV12-4 and J usage is TRBJ2-5; TRBD2 aligns across 7 bases. The CDR3 length is 15 residues. J lost 3 bases, V lost 4 bases, and 8 bases had no gene match. DNA for the CDR3: TGTGCCAGCAGTTCCCCCCTAGCGGACGAAGAGACCCAGTACTTC. Protein sequence: CASSSPLADEETQYF.

This clonotype was seen just once. The CDR3 is CASSQDIAGEIYNEQFF. As DNA, the CDR3 is TGTGCCAGCAGCCAAGATATAGCGGGGGAGATCTACAATGAGCAGTTCTTC. This chain uses TRBV3-1 with TRBJ2-1; TRBD2 matches 9 bases. Trimming cost V 0 bases and J 3 bases; bases outside gene matches: 6. Germline-derived CDR1 and CDR2 are LGHDT and YNNKEL (reference sequence). The CDR3 totals 17 residues.

The chain links TRBV4-1 to TRBJ2-3, with TRBD2 matching 9 bases. Germline V lookup: CDR1 MGHRA, CDR2 YSYEKL. With 0 bases clipped from V and 6 bases from J, the junction kept 16 bases outside the gene matches. The CDR3 totals 19 residues. The DNA of the CDR3 is TGCGCCAGCAGCCAAGAAAGGCTAGGTAGCGGGGGCAATGCGGATACGCAGTATTTT. Amino acid sequence: CASSQERLGSGGNADTQYF.

The rearrangement links TRBV10-3 to TRBJ2-3; tentative D call: TRBD2 (6 bases). The V and J ends lost 2 bases and 6 bases respectively, with 12 bases between them. CDR3 length: 14 amino acids. Germline CDR1 and CDR2: ENHRY and SYGVKD. The CDR3, as DNA: TGTGCCATCAGTGAGGCACTAGCTGAGGATACGCAGTATTTT. Translating gives CAISEALAEDTQYF.

The chain couples TRBV7-9 to TRBJ1-4, with D possibly matching TRBD1 (5 bases). CDR1 is SEHNR and CDR2 is FQNEAQ in the germline V gene (reference sequence). The CDR3 contains 16 residues. Trimming left V 5 bases short and J 0 bases short, with 13 bases between. The CDR3, as DNA: TGTGCCAGCAGCCCAGGACACAGTGCAACTAATGAAAAACTGTTTTTT. Translation: CASSPGHSATNEKLFF.